The source of this T cell receptor beta chain is a study of T-cell reconstitution after alpha-beta-depleted transplantation in children. Unique molecular identifiers were used in preparing the TCRbeta library. TCRdb re-derived calls from the PCR reads in MiXCR, one entry per CDR3 protein. Of 450,000 to 500,000 distinct CDR3 sequences in the sample, around 13% were seen once. Germline V gene data show CDR1 as SGHNT and CDR2 as YENEEA. The trim removed 2 bases at V and 7 bases at J, leaving 10 bases unmatched. This CDR3 has 17 residues. This receptor was identified in a human donor who donated a stem cell graft to a child with combined immunodeficiency. This chain connects TRBV11-3 to TRBJ2-1, with 11 bases aligning to TRBD2. Sequenced here: PBMCs from the stem cell graft donor, sampled from the stem cell graft. The CDR3, as DNA: TGTGCCAGCAGCTTAAACTTAGCGGGAGGGCCGCAAAATGAGCAGTTCTTC. It is translated as CASSLNLAGGPQNEQFF.